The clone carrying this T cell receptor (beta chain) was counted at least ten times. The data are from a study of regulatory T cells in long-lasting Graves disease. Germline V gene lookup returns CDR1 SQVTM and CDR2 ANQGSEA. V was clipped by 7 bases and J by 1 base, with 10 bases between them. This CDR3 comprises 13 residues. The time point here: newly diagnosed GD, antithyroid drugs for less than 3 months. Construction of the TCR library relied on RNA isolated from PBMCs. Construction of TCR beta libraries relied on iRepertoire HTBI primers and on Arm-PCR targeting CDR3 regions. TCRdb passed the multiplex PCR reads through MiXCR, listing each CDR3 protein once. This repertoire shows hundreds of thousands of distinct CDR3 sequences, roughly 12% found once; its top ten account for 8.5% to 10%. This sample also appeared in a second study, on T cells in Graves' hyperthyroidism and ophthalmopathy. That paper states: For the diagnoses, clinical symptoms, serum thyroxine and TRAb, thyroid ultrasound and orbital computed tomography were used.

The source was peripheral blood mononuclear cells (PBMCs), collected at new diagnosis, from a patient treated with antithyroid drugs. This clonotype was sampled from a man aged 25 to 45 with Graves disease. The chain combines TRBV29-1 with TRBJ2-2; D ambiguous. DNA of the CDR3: TGCAGCGCCACCACAGTGAACACCGGGGAGCTGTTTTTT. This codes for CSATTVNTGELFF.